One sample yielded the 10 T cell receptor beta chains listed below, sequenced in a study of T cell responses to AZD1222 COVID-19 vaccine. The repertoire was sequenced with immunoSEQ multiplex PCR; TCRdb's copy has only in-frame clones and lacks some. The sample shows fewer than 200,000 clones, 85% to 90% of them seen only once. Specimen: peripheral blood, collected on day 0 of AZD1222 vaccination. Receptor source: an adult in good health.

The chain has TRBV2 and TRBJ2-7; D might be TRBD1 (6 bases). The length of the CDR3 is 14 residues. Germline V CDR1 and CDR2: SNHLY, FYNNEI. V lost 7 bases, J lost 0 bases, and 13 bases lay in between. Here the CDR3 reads CASKGQGSSYEQYF. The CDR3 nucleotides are TGTGCCAGCAAGGGACAAGGCAGCTCCTACGAGCAGTACTTC.

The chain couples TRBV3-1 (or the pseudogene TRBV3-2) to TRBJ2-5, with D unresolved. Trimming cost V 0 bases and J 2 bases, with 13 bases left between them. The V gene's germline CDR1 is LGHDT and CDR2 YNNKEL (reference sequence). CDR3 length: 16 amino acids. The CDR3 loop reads CASSQDRRVLQETQYF. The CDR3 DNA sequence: TGTGCCAGCAGCCAAGATAGACGGGTGCTTCAAGAGACCCAGTACTTC.

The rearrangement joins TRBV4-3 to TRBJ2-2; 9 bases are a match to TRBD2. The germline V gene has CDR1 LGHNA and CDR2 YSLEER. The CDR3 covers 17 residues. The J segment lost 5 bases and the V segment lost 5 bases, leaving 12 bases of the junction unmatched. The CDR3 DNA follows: TGCGCCAGCAGCTTAAACATCCCAACTAGCGGGACCGGGGAGCTGTTTTTT. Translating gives CASSLNIPTSGTGELFF.

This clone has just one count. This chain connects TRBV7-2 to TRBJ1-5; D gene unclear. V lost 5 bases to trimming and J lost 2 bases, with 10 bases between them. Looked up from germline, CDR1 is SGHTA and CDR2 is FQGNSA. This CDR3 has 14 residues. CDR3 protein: CASSLVEGNQPQHF. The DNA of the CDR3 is TGTGCCAGCAGCCTAGTAGAGGGCAATCAGCCCCAGCATTTT.

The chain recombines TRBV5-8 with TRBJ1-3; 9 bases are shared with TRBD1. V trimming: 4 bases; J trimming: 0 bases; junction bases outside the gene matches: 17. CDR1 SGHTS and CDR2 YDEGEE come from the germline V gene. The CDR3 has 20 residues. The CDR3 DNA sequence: TGTGCCAGCAGCAGACGTTCAGTCGGACAGGGGATCCGCTCTGGAAACACCATATATTTT. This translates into CASSRRSVGQGIRSGNTIYF. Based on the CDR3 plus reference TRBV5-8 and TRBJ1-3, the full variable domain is EAGVTQSPTHLIKTRGQQATLRCSPISGHTSVYWYQQALGLGLQFLLWYDEGEERNRGNFPPRFSGRQFPNYSSELNVNALELEDSALYLCASSRRSVGQGIRSGNTIYFGEGSWLTVV.

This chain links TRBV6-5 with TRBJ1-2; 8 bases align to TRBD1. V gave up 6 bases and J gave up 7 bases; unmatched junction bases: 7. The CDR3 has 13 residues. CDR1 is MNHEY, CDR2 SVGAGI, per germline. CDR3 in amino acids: CASRRGQGGGYTF. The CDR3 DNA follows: TGTGCCAGCAGACGCGGACAGGGAGGTGGCTACACCTTC.

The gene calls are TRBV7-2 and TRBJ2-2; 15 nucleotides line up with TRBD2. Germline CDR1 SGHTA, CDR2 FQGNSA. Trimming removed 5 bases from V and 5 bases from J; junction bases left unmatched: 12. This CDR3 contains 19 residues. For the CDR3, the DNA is TGTGCCAGCAGCGGGCGGACTAGCGGGGGGGCCTTCAATACCGGGGAGCTGTTTTTT. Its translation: CASSGRTSGGAFNTGELFF.

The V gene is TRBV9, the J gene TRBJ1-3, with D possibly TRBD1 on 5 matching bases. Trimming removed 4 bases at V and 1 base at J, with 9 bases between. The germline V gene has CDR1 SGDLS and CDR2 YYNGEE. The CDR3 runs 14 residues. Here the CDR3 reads CASSTGDSGNTIYF. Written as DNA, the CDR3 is TGTGCCAGCAGCACAGGCGATTCTGGAAACACCATATATTTT.

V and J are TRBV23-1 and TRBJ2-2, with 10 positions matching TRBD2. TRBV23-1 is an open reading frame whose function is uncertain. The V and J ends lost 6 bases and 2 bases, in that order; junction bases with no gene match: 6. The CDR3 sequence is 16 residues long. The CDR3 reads CASSPSGRANTGELFF. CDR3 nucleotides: TGCGCCAGCAGCCCAAGCGGGAGGGCCAACACCGGGGAGCTGTTTTTT.

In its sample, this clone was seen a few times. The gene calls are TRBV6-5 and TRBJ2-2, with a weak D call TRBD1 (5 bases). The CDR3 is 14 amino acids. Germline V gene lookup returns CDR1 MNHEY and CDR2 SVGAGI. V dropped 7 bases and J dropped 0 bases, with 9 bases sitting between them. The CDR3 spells CASTSTANTGELFF. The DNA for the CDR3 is TGTGCCAGCACCTCGACAGCGAACACCGGGGAGCTGTTTTTT.